Listed below are T cell receptor beta chains from one sample, sequenced in a study of early T cells in non-severe SARS-CoV-2 infection. TCRdb fed the 5' RACE reads into MiXCR, producing one record per CDR3 protein. Here the sample spans 50,000 or so distinct CDR3 sequences, less than 4.5% being singletons. Sequencing input: whole blood. These receptor sequences come from an adult who was a healthcare worker with PCR-confirmed SARS-CoV-2 infection or an uninfected control (not recorded which). CDR3s include the opening cysteine and the closing phenylalanine or tryptophan. A D gene is named only where the DNA matches it firmly. Some rows have no size entry. The others give once, few or many, or a class for an expanded clone.

CDR3 DNA,CDR3 protein,clone size,D gene,J gene,V gene
TGTGCCAGCAGCGCCGGGACTAGCGATTCCTACGAGCAGTACTTC,CASSAGTSDSYEQYF,few,TRBD2,TRBJ2-7,TRBV2
TGCAGTGCTAGAGATATGGACTTAAACATTCAGTACTTC,CSARDMDLNIQYF,many,.,TRBJ2-4,TRBV20-1
TGCAGTGCGCCGGAGGACAGGTTTAATGAAAAACTGTTTTTT,CSAPEDRFNEKLFF,many,TRBD1,TRBJ1-4,TRBV20-1
TGCAGCGTTGAACCCTCGGCAGTAGGCGAGCAGTACTTC,CSVEPSAVGEQYF,many,.,TRBJ2-7,TRBV29-1
TGCGCCAGCAGTTATTCCGGGCCCAATGAGGGCAAAAACATTCAGTACTTC,CASSYSGPNEGKNIQYF,many,.,TRBJ2-4,TRBV5-1
TGTGCCAGCAGTGAAAATGGAGGGTTTGACACCGGGGAGCTGTTTTTT,CASSENGGFDTGELFF,few,.,TRBJ2-2,TRBV6-1
TGTGCCAGCAGCCCGACCAAGGGTAATGAGCAGTTCTTC,CASSPTKGNEQFF,.,.,TRBJ2-1,TRBV7-2
TGTGCCAGCAAATTGTACGGGGGGGAAGCTTTCTTT,CASKLYGGEAFF,many,.,TRBJ1-1,TRBV27
TGTGCCAGCAGTCCGGGACTGCTTAACTATGGCTACACCTTC,CASSPGLLNYGYTF,few,.,TRBJ1-2,TRBV6-5
TGTGCCACCAGTGATTTGTTGGGACCGATATTTTTT,CATSDLLGPIFF,many,.,TRBJ1-5,TRBV24-1
TGTGCCAGCAGCTTAGGGCAGGGTAAAGCCAAAAACATTCAGTACTTC,CASSLGQGKAKNIQYF,many,.,TRBJ2-4,TRBV7-8
TGTGCCAGCAGTGAGAAACTAGAACGCAACGAGCAGTACTTC,CASSEKLERNEQYF,.,.,TRBJ2-7,TRBV6-2/TRBV6-3
TGTGCCACCAGTGATGATACACGGTCCACAGATACGCAGTATTTT,CATSDDTRSTDTQYF,.,.,TRBJ2-3,TRBV24-1
TGCAGTGCTTTGACAGGCTCTAATGAAAAACTGTTTTTT,CSALTGSNEKLFF,many,.,TRBJ1-4,TRBV20-1
TGTGCCAGCAGCTCGTTGGGGGCGGGCACCGGGGAGCTGTTTTTT,CASSSLGAGTGELFF,many,.,TRBJ2-2,TRBV7-6
TGCAGTGTCTCAACCGGACAGGGGAAACACGAGCAGTACTTC,CSVSTGQGKHEQYF,many,TRBD1,TRBJ2-7,TRBV20-1
TGTGCCAGCAGCGACGAGCAGTACTTC,CASSDEQYF,many,.,TRBJ2-7,TRBV7-2
TGTGCCAGCAGCCAAGTATCGGGAACTGAGCAGTTCTTC,CASSQVSGTEQFF,many,.,TRBJ2-1,TRBV3-1
TGTGCCAGTAGGCAGGGACAGTCGAACACCGGGGAGCTGTTTTTT,CASRQGQSNTGELFF,.,TRBD1,TRBJ2-2,TRBV19
TGCAGCGTTAGTGCAGGCACGGTCCCCTACGAGCAGTACTTC,CSVSAGTVPYEQYF,few,.,TRBJ2-7,TRBV29-1
TGTGCCAGCGTACTAGCGGGAGGCGCGACGCAGTATTTT,CASVLAGGATQYF,many,TRBD2,TRBJ2-3,TRBV7-2
TGCAGTGCTCCTTCGTCGGGTTCGGAAAAACTGTTTTTT,CSAPSSGSEKLFF,many,.,TRBJ1-4,TRBV20-1
TGCGCCAGCAGCCCTACTTACAGACGGGACACCGGGGAGCTGTTTTTT,CASSPTYRRDTGELFF,many,.,TRBJ2-2,TRBV4-3
TGTGCCAGCAGCCTTCGTTCAGCGAACACTGAAGCTTTCTTT,CASSLRSANTEAFF,many,.,TRBJ1-1,TRBV9
TGTGCCAGCAGCTCGAGGGCTGGCATTGCTAACTATGGCTACACCTTC,CASSSRAGIANYGYTF,many,.,TRBJ1-2,TRBV13
TGTGCCAGCAGCAGGCGGAAAAAAACTGAAGCTTTCTTT,CASSRRKKTEAFF,many,.,TRBJ1-1,TRBV6-2/TRBV6-3
TGTGCCAGTAGTATAGACGTCAGCACTAGCACAGATACGCAGTATTTT,CASSIDVSTSTDTQYF,many,.,TRBJ2-3,TRBV19
TGTGCCAGCAGCTTAGTTGGCAGGATCAAGGAGCAGTTCTTC,CASSLVGRIKEQFF,many,.,TRBJ2-1,TRBV11-2
TGTGCCAGCAGCTTAGGGGGTGCTAACTATGGCTACACCTTC,CASSLGGANYGYTF,many,.,TRBJ1-2,TRBV7-2
TGTGCCAGCAGCCCCAGTTTGGGCCCGCCCATGAACACTGAAGCTTTCTTT,CASSPSLGPPMNTEAFF,many,.,TRBJ1-1,TRBV7-3
TGTGCCAGCAGCGGACGAATCGGGACTAGCGGGGCCTCCTACAATGAGCAGTTCTTC,CASSGRIGTSGASYNEQFF,many,TRBD2,TRBJ2-1,TRBV3-1
TGCGCCAGCAGTATGGGCAGGTACACAGATACGCAGTATTTT,CASSMGRYTDTQYF,many,.,TRBJ2-3,TRBV5-1
TGTGCCAGCAGCTCGGGGCTGGCCAAAAACATTCAGTACTTC,CASSSGLAKNIQYF,many,.,TRBJ2-4,TRBV4-2
TGTGCCAGCAGCTCGCCCGGACAGGGAGAGGGTAATGAAAAACTGTTTTTT,CASSSPGQGEGNEKLFF,many,TRBD1,TRBJ1-4,TRBV7-8
TGTGCCATCAGTGATAACCAGGGCTACGAGCAGTACTTC,CAISDNQGYEQYF,many,.,TRBJ2-7,TRBV10-3
TGCAGTGGCGAGACGTGGGAACAAGAGACCCAGTACTTC,CSGETWEQETQYF,many,.,TRBJ2-5,TRBV20-1
TGTGCCATCAAAAAGGGCCCGGATGATGGTGAAGCTTTCTTT,CAIKKGPDDGEAFF,many,.,TRBJ1-1,TRBV10-3
TGTGCCAGCAGTGAAATTCTGACCTTGGGGGCCAAAAACATTCAGTACTTC,CASSEILTLGAKNIQYF,few,.,TRBJ2-4,TRBV2
TGCAGCGTTGCCGGCGGGAGGCACACCGGGGAGCTGTTTTTT,CSVAGGRHTGELFF,many,TRBD2,TRBJ2-2,TRBV29-1
TGTGCCAGCAGGAAAACCAACTCCTACGAGCAGTACTTC,CASRKTNSYEQYF,many,.,TRBJ2-7,TRBV27
TGTGCCAGCAGCAGCCCGTTGGGAGGAAACACCATATATTTT,CASSSPLGGNTIYF,many,.,TRBJ1-3,TRBV4-2
TGTGCCAGCAGCTTAGGAGGGGCCTCTAATGAAAAACTGTTTTTT,CASSLGGASNEKLFF,many,.,TRBJ1-4,TRBV7-9
TGTGCCAGCAGCTTGGGACTAGCGGGTACAGATACGCAGTATTTT,CASSLGLAGTDTQYF,many,TRBD2,TRBJ2-3,TRBV7-9
TGTGCCAGCAGCCAATTCTCCTACGAGCAGTACTTC,CASSQFSYEQYF,many,.,TRBJ2-7,TRBV4-2
TGCAGTGCTAGACCCCAGGGGAATGAGCAGTTCTTC,CSARPQGNEQFF,many,.,TRBJ2-1,TRBV20-1
TGTGCCAGCAGAGGGACAGATAATTCACCCCTCCACTTT,CASRGTDNSPLHF,many,TRBD1,TRBJ1-6,TRBV13
TGTGCCAGCAGCTTCGGACTAGCGGAGAGAACAGATACGCAGTATTTT,CASSFGLAERTDTQYF,.,TRBD2,TRBJ2-3,TRBV6-2/TRBV6-3
TGTGCCAGCAGCTCCTACCAGGGTCGGGTGCAAGAGACCCAGTACTTC,CASSSYQGRVQETQYF,many,.,TRBJ2-5,TRBV7-9
TGTGCCAGCAGCTTTAGCGGGGGGAGCTCCTACAATGAGCAGTTCTTC,CASSFSGGSSYNEQFF,many,TRBD2,TRBJ2-1,TRBV7-3
TGCAGTGCCGCTCAGGTGTGGGATCAGCCCCAGCATTTT,CSAAQVWDQPQHF,many,.,TRBJ1-5,TRBV20-1
TGTGCCAGCAGTGACGGGGTCTCCCCTTCGGGGGAGCAGTACTTC,CASSDGVSPSGEQYF,many,.,TRBJ2-7,TRBV25-1
TGTGCCAGCAGCCAAAATGGGGGCTCTAATGGCTACACCTTC,CASSQNGGSNGYTF,many,.,TRBJ1-2,TRBV7-9
TGTGCCAGCAGCTTAGGACTAGCGGGCGGCACAGATACGCAGTATTTT,CASSLGLAGGTDTQYF,many,TRBD2,TRBJ2-3,TRBV7-2
TGTGCCAGCAGTTTTGGACTAAGCACAGATACGCAGTATTTT,CASSFGLSTDTQYF,few,.,TRBJ2-3,TRBV12-3/TRBV12-4
TGTGCCAGCAGCCGGGGAGGAGGACAACTTGAGCAGTTCTTC,CASSRGGGQLEQFF,few,.,TRBJ2-1,TRBV14